Below, one T cell receptor (beta chain) is given with its context. This record belongs to a study of blood T cell repertoires in COVID-19. About the research overall: Spain, Italy and the United States supplied samples that represented acute and convalescent COVID-19. Sample material is recorded as cDNA or gDNA derived from T cells, B-cell-depleted T cells, or PBMCs.

The cohort comprised adults aged about 18 to 90 years residing in about two dozen US areas. Cohorts were assigned according to the clinical history that participants reported. TCRdb's copy holds only in-frame clones and misses some; the assay was immunoSEQ multiplex PCR. This sample has 130,000 to 150,000 clones, with 88% found just once. The sample taken for sequencing was PBMCs or T cells enriched from blood (not recorded which). This sequence originates from a woman aged 30 to 39 with acute COVID-19.

CDR3 protein: CASSRHRGGWADTQYF. As DNA, the CDR3 is TGTGCCAGCAGCCGACACAGGGGTGGTTGGGCAGATACGCAGTATTTT. J is TRBJ2-3 and V is TRBV28, with 7 bases lining up with TRBD1. Germline V lookup: CDR1 MDHEN, CDR2 SYDVKM. The CDR3 sequence is 16 residues long. The V gene end was trimmed by 6 bases and the J gene end by 4 bases; junction bases not matched to a gene: 13.